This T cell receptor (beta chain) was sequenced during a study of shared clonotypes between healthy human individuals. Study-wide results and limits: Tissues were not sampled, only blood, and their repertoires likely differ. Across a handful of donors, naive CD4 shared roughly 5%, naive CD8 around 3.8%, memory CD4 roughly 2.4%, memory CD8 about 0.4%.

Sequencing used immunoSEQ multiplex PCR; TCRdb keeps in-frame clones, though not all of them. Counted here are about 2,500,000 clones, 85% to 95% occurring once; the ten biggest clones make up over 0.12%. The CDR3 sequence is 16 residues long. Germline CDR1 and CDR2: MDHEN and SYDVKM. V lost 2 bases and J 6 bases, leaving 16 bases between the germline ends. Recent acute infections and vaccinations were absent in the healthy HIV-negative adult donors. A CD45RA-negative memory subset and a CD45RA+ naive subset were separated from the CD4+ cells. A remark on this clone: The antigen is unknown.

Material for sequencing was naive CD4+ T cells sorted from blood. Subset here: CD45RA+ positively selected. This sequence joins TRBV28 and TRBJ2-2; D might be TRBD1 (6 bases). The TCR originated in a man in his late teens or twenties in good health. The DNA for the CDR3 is TGTGCCAGCAGTTTAGCGGCACAGGGCCGGTCCGGGGAGCTGTTTTTT. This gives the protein CASSLAAQGRSGELFF.